Below are 26 T cell receptor beta chains sequenced from a single sample in a study of OX40 agonist ivuxolimab in advanced cancers. The assay was immunoSEQ multiplex PCR, and TCRdb's table has in-frame clones only and misses some. This sample has 70,000 to 95,000 clones, with around four fifths found just once. Sequencing was performed on CD4+ or CD8+ T cells sorted from blood, taken in a trial of the OX40 agonist ivuxolimab. These receptors were taken from an adult with an advanced solid tumor such as melanoma, head and neck, liver or kidney cancer.

This chain connects TRBV11-2 to TRBJ2-7; TRBD2 agrees at 10 bases. The CDR3 sequence is 15 residues long. V was clipped by 4 bases and J by 5 bases; unmatched bases: 8. Germline lookup yields CDR1 SGHAT and CDR2 FQNNGV. DNA for the CDR3: TGTGCCAGCAGCTCAGGGATAGCGGGGGGCCACGAGCAGTACTTC. This translates into CASSSGIAGGHEQYF.

J is TRBJ2-7 and V is TRBV30, with TRBD1 matching over 9 bases. CDR3 length: 13 amino acids. Germline V CDR1 and CDR2: GTSNPN, SVGIG (reference sequence). After removal of 6 bases from V and 4 bases from J, the junction contained 7 bases not matched to a gene. The CDR3, as DNA: TGTGCCTGTATCGGGACAGGGCCTTACGAGCAGTACTTC. Protein sequence: CACIGTGPYEQYF.

As DNA, the CDR3 is TGCGCCAGCAGCACCCCCAGCGGGGGGCCCCACGAGCAGTACTTC. The encoded protein is CASSTPSGGPHEQYF. The V and J genes are TRBV5-1 and TRBJ2-7; 9 bases line up with TRBD2. The ends lost 4 bases at V and 5 bases at J; junction bases unmatched: 10. The CDR3 spans 15 residues. Per the germline V gene, CDR1 is SGHRS and CDR2 is YFSETQ. The variable domain in full, with the rest retrieved from reference TRBV5-1 and TRBJ2-7, is KAGVTQTPRYLIKTRGQQVTLSCSPISGHRSVSWYQQTPGQGLQFLFEYFSETQRNKGNFPGRFSGRQFSNSRSEMNVSTLELGDSALYLCASSTPSGGPHEQYFGPGTRLTVT.

This clone was recorded a few times. V usage is TRBV5-4 and J usage is TRBJ1-3; 12 nucleotides match TRBD1. Germline trimming cut 4 bases from V and 8 bases from J; bases unmatched to any gene: 10. Germline CDR1 SGHNT, CDR2 YYREEE (reference sequence). The CDR3 has 16 residues. CDR3 DNA sequence: TGTGCCAGCAGCCCCGGGACAGGGGGCGCGTGGGACACCATATATTTT. Translating it yields CASSPGTGGAWDTIYF.

J is TRBJ2-5 and V is TRBV7-3, with 7 positions matching TRBD2. The CDR3 extends over 16 amino acids. With V trimmed by 3 bases and J by 2 bases, 9 bases remained unmatched. The germline V gene has CDR1 SGHTA and CDR2 FQGTGA. CDR3 sequence (DNA): TGTGCCAGCAGCTTGCAGGGAGGGGACTGGCAAGAGACCCAGTACTTC. Translating it yields CASSLQGGDWQETQYF.

The chain couples TRBV5-4 to TRBJ2-5; D gene ambiguous. CDR1 is SGHNT, CDR2 YYREEE, per germline (reference sequence). Trimming stripped 0 bases from V and 2 bases from J, with 8 bases between. This CDR3 has 14 residues. The CDR3 protein is CASSLGGTQETQYF. For the CDR3, the DNA is TGTGCCAGCAGCTTGGGGGGTACGCAAGAGACCCAGTACTTC.

This chain links TRBV14 with TRBJ2-1; 14 nucleotides match TRBD2. Unmatched junction bases numbered 1, after V lost 4 bases and J lost 8 bases. CDR1 and CDR2 (germline): SGHDN, FVKESK. The CDR3 has 14 amino acids. CDR3 in amino acids: CASSRLAGGDEQFF. The CDR3 DNA sequence: TGTGCCAGCAGCCGACTAGCGGGGGGGGATGAGCAGTTCTTC. The full variable domain, its missing parts supplied by reference TRBV14 and TRBJ2-1, is EAGVTQFPSHSVIEKGQTVTLRCDPISGHDNLYWYRRVMGKEIKFLLHFVKESKQDESGMPNNRFLAERTGGTYSTLKVQPAELEDSGVYFCASSRLAGGDEQFFGPGTRLTVL.

The chain is built from TRBV18 and TRBJ1-5; D unclear. The V and J ends lost 6 bases and 8 bases respectively, with 14 bases between them. Per germline, CDR1 KGHSH and CDR2 LQKENI. This CDR3 is 13 amino acids long. CDR3 sequence: CASSAVMSKPQHF. For the CDR3, the DNA is TGTGCCAGCTCCGCGGTCATGTCGAAGCCCCAGCATTTT.

This sequence joins TRBV6-5 and TRBJ1-2, with D possibly being TRBD1 (5 bases). The germline CDR1 and CDR2 sequences are MNHEY and SVGAGI. Trimming stripped 4 bases from V and 4 bases from J, with 13 bases between. The CDR3 contains 14 residues. The CDR3 here is CASSSREAGYGYTF. CDR3 bases: TGTGCCAGCAGTTCCAGGGAGGCGGGCTATGGCTACACCTTC.

V usage is TRBV27 and J usage is TRBJ1-6; the D is unclear. In germline, CDR1 is MNHEY, CDR2 SMNVEV (reference sequence). The CDR3 consists of 15 residues. For the CDR3, the DNA is TGTGCAGTACGCGAGGGCAGGACCTATAATTCACCCCTCCACTTT. Amino acids: CAVREGRTYNSPLHF.

The rearrangement uses TRBV10-3 and TRBJ1-1, with D possibly matching TRBD1 (6 bases). The germline gives CDR1 ENHRY, CDR2 SYGVKD. The germline V and J ends were trimmed by 2 bases and 2 bases, with 15 bases remaining between them. The CDR3 totals 16 residues. The CDR3: CAISEGRTRGNTEAFF. The CDR3 DNA reads as TGTGCCATCAGTGAGGGGCGAACCAGGGGAAACACTGAAGCTTTCTTT.

V and J are TRBV7-2 and TRBJ2-7; maybe TRBD2 (5 bases). The CDR3 loop spans 14 amino acids. CDR1 and CDR2 (germline): SGHTA, FQGNSA. V lost 1 base and J 4 bases, leaving 11 bases between the germline ends. CDR3 in amino acids: CASSLVGVGYEQYF. The CDR3 nucleotides read TGTGCCAGCAGCTTAGTCGGGGTCGGATACGAGCAGTACTTC. Combining the CDR3 with reference TRBV7-2 and TRBJ2-7 gives the whole variable domain GAGVSQSPSNKVTEKGKDVELRCDPISGHTALYWYRQSLGQGLEFLIYFQGNSAPDKSGLPSDRFSAERTGGSVSTLTIQRTQQEDSAVYLCASSLVGVGYEQYFGPGTRLTVT.

This clone has only one observation. The chain couples TRBV7-2 to TRBJ2-5; possible D gene TRBD2, 5 bases. CDR3 length: 14 amino acids. Germline V lookup: CDR1 SGHTA, CDR2 FQGNSA. V gave up 5 bases and J gave up 2 bases, with 12 bases separating them. CDR3 amino acids: CASSPPGLQETQYF. CDR3 nucleotides: TGTGCCAGCAGCCCTCCGGGGTTACAAGAGACCCAGTACTTC.

The J gene is TRBJ1-4, the V gene TRBV10-1; D unresolved. Trimming cost V 8 bases and J 3 bases, with 16 bases left between them. The CDR3 extends over 15 amino acids. Germline V CDR1 and CDR2: WNHNN, SYGVQD (reference sequence). CDR3 nucleotide sequence: TGCGCCAGCCTCCCAACCGACGGGCCTAATGAAAAACTGTTTTTT. It yields the protein CASLPTDGPNEKLFF.

The CDR3 nucleotides read TGTGCCAGCAGCGTAGCCCCAACCTACGAGCAGTACTTC. Encoded protein: CASSVAPTYEQYF. V is TRBV9 and J is TRBJ2-7; no clear D. The CDR3 is made up of 13 amino acids. From germline, CDR1 is SGDLS and CDR2 YYNGEE. The V gene lost 0 bases and the J gene lost 2 bases, with 6 bases spanning the gap. Based on the CDR3 plus reference TRBV9 and TRBJ2-7, the full variable domain is DSGVTQTPKHLITATGQRVTLRCSPRSGDLSVYWYQQSLDQGLQFLIQYYNGEERAKGNILERFSAQQFPDLHSELNLSSLELGDSALYFCASSVAPTYEQYFGPGTRLTVT.

The V and J genes are TRBV6-5 and TRBJ1-6; TRBD1 agrees at 9 bases. The J segment lost 7 bases and the V segment lost 6 bases, leaving 4 bases of the junction unmatched. Looked up from germline, CDR1 is MNHEY and CDR2 is SVGAGI. CDR3 length equals 14 residues. The CDR3 spells CASRKQGANSPLHF. The CDR3 bases are TGTGCCAGCAGAAAACAGGGGGCGAATTCACCCCTCCACTTT.

The genes are TRBV21-1 and TRBJ1-4; TRBD1 is taken as the D call from the table, unchecked against the DNA. TRBV21-1 is labeled a pseudogene. The CDR3 runs to 15 residues. This CDR3 reads CASSGQQGPNEKLFF. The DNA for the CDR3 is TGTGCCAGCAGCGGCCAACAGGGTCCTAATGAAAAACTGTTTTTT.

The chain links TRBV28 to TRBJ1-4, with D unclear. The CDR3 has 12 residues. Trimming removed 6 bases at V and 13 bases at J, with 15 bases between. In germline, CDR1 is MDHEN, CDR2 SYDVKM. The CDR3 is CASRAGGRGLFF. The CDR3 DNA reads as TGTGCCAGCAGAGCTGGAGGTAGAGGACTGTTTTTT.

This chain links TRBV30 with TRBJ1-2; 7 bases line up with TRBD1. The CDR3 covers 14 residues. The junction had 8 bases not matched to a gene; V was cut back by 2 bases and J by 5 bases. CDR1 is GTSNPN, CDR2 SVGIG, per germline (reference sequence). The CDR3: CAWSRTGVQYGYTF. In DNA form, the CDR3 reads TGTGCCTGGAGTCGAACAGGGGTACAATATGGCTACACCTTC.

The chain joins TRBV2 to TRBJ1-5; 10 positions agree with TRBD1. Trimming removed 6 bases from V and 4 bases from J; junction bases left unmatched: 6. In germline, CDR1 is SNHLY, CDR2 FYNNEI. The CDR3 runs to 15 residues. The CDR3 DNA sequence: TGTGCCAGCAGCCCCCGGGACAGGGGTAATCAGCCCCAGCATTTT. Translating it yields CASSPRDRGNQPQHF.

The table lists this clone with a few counts. The V gene is TRBV19, the J gene TRBJ2-7, with TRBD1 as a possible D gene (6 bases). Trimming removed 9 bases from V and 7 bases from J, with 16 bases in between. The CDR3 totals 12 residues. Germline V gene lookup returns CDR1 LNHDA and CDR2 SQIVND (reference sequence). Written as DNA, the CDR3 is TGTGCCAGCCAAAACAGGGTTGGGGAGCAGTACTTC. The encoded protein is CASQNRVGEQYF.

This chain links TRBV7-2 with TRBJ2-1, with 9 bases matching TRBD1. This CDR3 has 14 residues. Germline CDR1 is SGHTA and CDR2 is FQGNSA. J was trimmed by 8 bases and V by 5 bases; bases with no gene match: 7. The CDR3 reads CASSRGQGWDEQFF. CDR3 bases: TGTGCCAGCAGCCGGGGACAGGGCTGGGATGAGCAGTTCTTC.

There are a few counts of this clone. The rearrangement links TRBV7-3 to TRBJ2-5, with unresolved D. The CDR3 is 15 amino acids. Germline V gene data show CDR1 as SGHTA and CDR2 as FQGTGA. V lost 2 bases to trimming and J lost 4 bases, with 14 bases between them. CDR3 coding DNA: TGTGCCAGCAGCTTAGGGTCCCAAGGGATAGAGACCCAGTACTTC. Translation: CASSLGSQGIETQYF. Full variable domain (rest looked up from reference TRBV7-3 and TRBJ2-5): GAGVSQTPSNKVTEKGKYVELRCDPISGHTALYWYRQSLGQGPEFLIYFQGTGAADDSGLPNDRFFAVRPEGSVSTLKIQRTERGDSAVYLCASSLGSQGIETQYFGPGTRLLVL.

The V and J genes are TRBV9 and TRBJ1-4, with 11 bases that match TRBD1. CDR3 length: 15 residues. V lost 3 bases to trimming and J lost 5 bases; unmatched junction nucleotides: 3. Germline V lookup: CDR1 SGDLS, CDR2 YYNGEE. This CDR3 reads CASSAGTGGNEKLFF. CDR3 sequence (DNA): TGTGCCAGCAGCGCCGGGACAGGGGGGAATGAAAAACTGTTTTTT.

The chain uses TRBV27 and TRBJ1-1; D gene ambiguous. With 5 bases removed from V and 0 bases from J, the gap between germline ends came to 10 bases. Germline-derived CDR1 and CDR2 are MNHEY and SMNVEV (reference sequence). CDR3 length: 14 amino acids. The DNA for the CDR3 is TGTGCCAGCAGTGACGGGCCGTTGAACACTGAAGCTTTCTTT. Its protein product is CASSDGPLNTEAFF.

This CDR3 is CASSPQYAGYTDTQYF. The CDR3 DNA is TGTGCCAGCAGCCCCCAGTATGCGGGGTACACAGATACGCAGTATTTT. The gene calls are TRBV7-6 and TRBJ2-3; a weak D match, TRBD2 (6 bases). The V end was cut by 5 bases, the J end by 2 bases, with 17 bases between. CDR1 is SGHVS and CDR2 is FNYEAQ in the germline V gene. The CDR3 is made up of 16 amino acids.